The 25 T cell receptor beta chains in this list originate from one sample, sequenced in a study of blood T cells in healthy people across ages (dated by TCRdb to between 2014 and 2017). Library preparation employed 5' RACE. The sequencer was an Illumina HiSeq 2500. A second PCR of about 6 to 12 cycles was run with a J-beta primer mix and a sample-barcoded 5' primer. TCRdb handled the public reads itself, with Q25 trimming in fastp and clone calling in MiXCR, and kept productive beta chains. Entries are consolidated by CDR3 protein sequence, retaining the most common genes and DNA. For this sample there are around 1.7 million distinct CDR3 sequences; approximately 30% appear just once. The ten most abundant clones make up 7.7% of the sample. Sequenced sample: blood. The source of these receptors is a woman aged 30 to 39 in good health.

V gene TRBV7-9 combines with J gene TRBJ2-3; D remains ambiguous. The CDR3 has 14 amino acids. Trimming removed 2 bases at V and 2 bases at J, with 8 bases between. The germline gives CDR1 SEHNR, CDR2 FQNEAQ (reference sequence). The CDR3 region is CASSLPPATDTQYF. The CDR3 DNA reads TGTGCCAGCAGCTTACCCCCTGCCACAGATACGCAGTATTTT.

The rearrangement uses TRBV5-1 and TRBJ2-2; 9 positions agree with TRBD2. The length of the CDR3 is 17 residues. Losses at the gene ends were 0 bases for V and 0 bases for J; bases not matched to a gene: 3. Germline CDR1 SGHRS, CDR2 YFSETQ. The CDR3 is CASSLVVAGANTGELFF. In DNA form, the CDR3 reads TGCGCCAGCAGCTTGGTCGTAGCGGGAGCGAACACCGGGGAGCTGTTTTTT.

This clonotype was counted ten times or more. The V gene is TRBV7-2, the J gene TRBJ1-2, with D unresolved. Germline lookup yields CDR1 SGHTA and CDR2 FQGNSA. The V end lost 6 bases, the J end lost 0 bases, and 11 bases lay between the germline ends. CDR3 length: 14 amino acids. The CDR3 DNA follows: TGTGCCAGCAGTTCAGGACCCACTAACTATGGCTACACCTTC. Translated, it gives CASSSGPTNYGYTF.

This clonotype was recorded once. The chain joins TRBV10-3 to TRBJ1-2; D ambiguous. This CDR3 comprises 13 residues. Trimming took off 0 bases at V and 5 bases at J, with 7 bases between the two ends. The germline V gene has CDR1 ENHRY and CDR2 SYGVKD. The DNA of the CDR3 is TGTGCCATCAGTGAGTCACCCGGGTATGGCTACACCTTC. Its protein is CAISESPGYGYTF.

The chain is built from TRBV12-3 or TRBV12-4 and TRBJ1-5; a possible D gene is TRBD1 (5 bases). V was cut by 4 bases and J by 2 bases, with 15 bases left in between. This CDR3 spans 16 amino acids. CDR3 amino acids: CASSSYLGGGNQPQHF. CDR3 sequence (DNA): TGTGCCAGCAGTTCTTACCTCGGGGGTGGCAATCAGCCCCAGCATTTT.

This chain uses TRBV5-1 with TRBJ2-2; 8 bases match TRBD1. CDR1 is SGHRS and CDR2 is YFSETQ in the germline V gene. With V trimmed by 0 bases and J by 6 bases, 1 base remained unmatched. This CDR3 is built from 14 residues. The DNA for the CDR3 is TGCGCCAGCAGCTTGGGACAGGGGTCCGGGGAGCTGTTTTTT. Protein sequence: CASSLGQGSGELFF.

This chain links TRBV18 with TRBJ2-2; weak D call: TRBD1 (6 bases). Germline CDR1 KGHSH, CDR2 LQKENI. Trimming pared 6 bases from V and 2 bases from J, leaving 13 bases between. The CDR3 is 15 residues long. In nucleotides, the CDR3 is TGTGCCAGCTCCTCGGACAGCCTAAACACCGGGGAGCTGTTTTTT. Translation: CASSSDSLNTGELFF.

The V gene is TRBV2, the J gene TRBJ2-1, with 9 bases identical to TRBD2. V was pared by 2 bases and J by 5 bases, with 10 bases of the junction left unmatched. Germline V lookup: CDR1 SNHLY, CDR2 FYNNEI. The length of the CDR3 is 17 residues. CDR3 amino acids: CASSEPQRLAGHNEQFF. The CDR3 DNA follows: TGTGCCAGCAGTGAACCCCAGCGGCTAGCGGGGCACAATGAGCAGTTCTTC.

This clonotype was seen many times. This CDR3 is CASSNSGRYPTGQYF. The CDR3 coding sequence is TGTGCCAGCAGCAATAGCGGGAGGTATCCTACGGGGCAGTACTTC. The chain has TRBV7-2 and TRBJ2-7, with 10 bases aligning to TRBD2. Germline-derived CDR1 and CDR2 are SGHTA and FQGNSA. CDR3 size: 15 residues. With 5 bases clipped from V and 9 bases from J, the junction kept 13 bases outside the gene matches.

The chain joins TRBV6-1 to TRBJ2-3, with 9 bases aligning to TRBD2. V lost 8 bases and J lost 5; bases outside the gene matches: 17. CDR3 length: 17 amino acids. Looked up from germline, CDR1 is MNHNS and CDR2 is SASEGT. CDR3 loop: CASSTQSWLAGQDTQYF. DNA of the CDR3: TGTGCCAGCTCCACACAATCATGGCTAGCGGGGCAAGATACGCAGTATTTT.

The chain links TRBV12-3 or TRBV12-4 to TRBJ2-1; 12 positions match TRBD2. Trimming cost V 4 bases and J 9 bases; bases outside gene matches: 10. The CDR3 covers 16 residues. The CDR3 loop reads CASSSWLAGGPGEQFF. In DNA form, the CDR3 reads TGTGCCAGCAGTTCCTGGCTAGCGGGGGGGCCAGGTGAGCAGTTCTTC.

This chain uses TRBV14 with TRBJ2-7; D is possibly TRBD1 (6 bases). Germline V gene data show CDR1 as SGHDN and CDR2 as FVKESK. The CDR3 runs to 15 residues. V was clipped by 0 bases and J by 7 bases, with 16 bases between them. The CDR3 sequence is CASSQDLNRVREQYF. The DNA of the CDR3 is TGTGCCAGCAGCCAAGATCTTAACAGGGTGAGGGAGCAGTACTTC.

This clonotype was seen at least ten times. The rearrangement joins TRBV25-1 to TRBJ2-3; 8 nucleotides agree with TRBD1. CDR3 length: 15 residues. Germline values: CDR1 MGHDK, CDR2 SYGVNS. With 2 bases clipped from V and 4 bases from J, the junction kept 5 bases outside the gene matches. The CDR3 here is CASSERTGSADTQYF. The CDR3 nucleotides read TGTGCCAGCAGTGAACGGACAGGGTCGGCAGATACGCAGTATTTT.

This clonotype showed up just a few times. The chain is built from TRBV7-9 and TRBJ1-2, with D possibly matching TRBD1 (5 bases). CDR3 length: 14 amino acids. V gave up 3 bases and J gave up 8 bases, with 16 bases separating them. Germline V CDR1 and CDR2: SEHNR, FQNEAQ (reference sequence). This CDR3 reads CASSLGTQIKGYTF. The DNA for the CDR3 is TGTGCCAGCAGCTTGGGGACTCAGATCAAGGGCTACACCTTC.

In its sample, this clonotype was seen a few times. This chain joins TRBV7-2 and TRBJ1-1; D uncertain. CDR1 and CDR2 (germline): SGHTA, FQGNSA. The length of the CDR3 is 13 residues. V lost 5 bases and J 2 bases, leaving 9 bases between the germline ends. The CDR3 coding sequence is TGTGCCAGCAGCCGCATATTTAACACTGAAGCTTTCTTT. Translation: CASSRIFNTEAFF.

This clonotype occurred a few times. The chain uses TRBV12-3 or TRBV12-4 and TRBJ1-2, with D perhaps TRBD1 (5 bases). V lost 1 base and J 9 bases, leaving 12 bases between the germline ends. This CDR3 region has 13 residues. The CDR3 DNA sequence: TGTGCCAGCAGTTTAGAGAGGGGTGGAAGCTACACCTTC. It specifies CASSLERGGSYTF.

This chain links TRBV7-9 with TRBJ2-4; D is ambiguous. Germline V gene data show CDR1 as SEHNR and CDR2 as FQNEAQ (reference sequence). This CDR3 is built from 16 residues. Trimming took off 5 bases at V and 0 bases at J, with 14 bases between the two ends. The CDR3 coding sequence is TGTGCCAGCAGCGGAGAGGCGTTCCTAGCCAAAAACATTCAGTACTTC. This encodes CASSGEAFLAKNIQYF.

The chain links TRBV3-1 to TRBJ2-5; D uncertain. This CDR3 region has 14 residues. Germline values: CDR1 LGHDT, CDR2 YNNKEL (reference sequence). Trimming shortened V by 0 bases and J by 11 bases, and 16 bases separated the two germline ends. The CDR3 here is CASSQERRVKRQYF. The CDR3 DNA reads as TGTGCCAGCAGCCAAGAACGGCGTGTAAAGCGACAGTACTTC.

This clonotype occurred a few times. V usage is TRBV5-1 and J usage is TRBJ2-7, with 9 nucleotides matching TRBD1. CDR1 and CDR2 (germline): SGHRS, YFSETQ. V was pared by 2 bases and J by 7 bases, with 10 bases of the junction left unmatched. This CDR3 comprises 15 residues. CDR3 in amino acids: CASSFRDRAAGEQYF. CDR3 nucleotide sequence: TGCGCCAGCAGCTTCCGGGACAGGGCGGCTGGAGAGCAGTACTTC.

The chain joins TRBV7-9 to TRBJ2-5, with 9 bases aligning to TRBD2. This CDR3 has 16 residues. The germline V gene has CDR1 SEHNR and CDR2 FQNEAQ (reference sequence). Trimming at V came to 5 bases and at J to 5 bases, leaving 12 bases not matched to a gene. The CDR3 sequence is CASSNRLAAGWETQYF. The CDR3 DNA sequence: TGTGCCAGCAGCAACCGACTAGCGGCTGGGTGGGAGACCCAGTACTTC.

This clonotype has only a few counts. The CDR3 DNA follows: TGTGCCAGCAGCGTTGTGGGGGGTGGCTCACCCCTCCACTTT. Encoded protein: CASSVVGGGSPLHF. V usage is TRBV9 and J usage is TRBJ1-6; a weak D match, TRBD1 (5 bases). CDR3 length: 14 amino acids. CDR1 is SGDLS and CDR2 is YYNGEE in the germline V gene. The V end lost 2 bases, the J end lost 10 bases, and 13 bases lay between the germline ends.

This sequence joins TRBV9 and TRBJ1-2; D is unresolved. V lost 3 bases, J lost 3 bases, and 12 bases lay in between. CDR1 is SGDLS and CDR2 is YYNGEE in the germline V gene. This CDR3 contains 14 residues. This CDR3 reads CASSARNRDYGYTF. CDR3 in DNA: TGTGCCAGCAGCGCCCGAAACAGAGACTATGGCTACACCTTC. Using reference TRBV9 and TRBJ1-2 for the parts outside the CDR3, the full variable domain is DSGVTQTPKHLITATGQRVTLRCSPRSGDLSVYWYQQSLDQGLQFLIQYYNGEERAKGNILERFSAQQFPDLHSELNLSSLELGDSALYFCASSARNRDYGYTFGSGTRLTVV.

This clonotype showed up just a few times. CDR3 sequence: CASSPSGRLDYGYTF. The CDR3 DNA sequence: TGTGCCAGCAGCCCCTCAGGGCGGTTGGACTATGGCTACACCTTC. The chain has TRBV5-5 and TRBJ1-2; tentative D call: TRBD1 (5 bases). The V gene lost 4 bases and the J gene lost 3 bases, with 16 bases spanning the gap. Germline CDR1 SGHKS, CDR2 YYEKEE (reference sequence). This CDR3 is 15 amino acids long.

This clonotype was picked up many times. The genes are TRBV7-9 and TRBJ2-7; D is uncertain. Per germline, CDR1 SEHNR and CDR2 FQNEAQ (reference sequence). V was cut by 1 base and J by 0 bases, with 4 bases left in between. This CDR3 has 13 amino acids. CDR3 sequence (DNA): TGTGCCAGCAGCTTAGTCTCCTCCTACGAGCAGTACTTC. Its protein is CASSLVSSYEQYF. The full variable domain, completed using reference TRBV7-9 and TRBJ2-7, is DTGVSQNPRHKITKRGQNVTFRCDPISEHNRLYWYRQTLGQGPEFLTYFQNEAQLEKSRLLSDRFSAERPKGSFSTLEIQRTEQGDSAMYLCASSLVSSYEQYFGPGTRLTVT.

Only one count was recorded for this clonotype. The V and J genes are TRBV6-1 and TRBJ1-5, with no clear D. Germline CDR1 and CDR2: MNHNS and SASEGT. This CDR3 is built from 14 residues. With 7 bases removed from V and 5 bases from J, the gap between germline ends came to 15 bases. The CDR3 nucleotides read TGTGCCAGCAATGAGGGAGGCTTTGATCAGCCCCAGCATTTT. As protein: CASNEGGFDQPQHF.